These 3 T cell receptor beta chains originate from one sample sequenced in a study of blood T cells in healthy people across ages. The authors ran a second PCR of about 6 to 11 cycles using a sample-barcoded 5' primer and a J-beta primer mix. TCRdb independently ran MiXCR on the 5' RACE reads; one entry per CDR3 protein. The table shows approximately 800,000 distinct CDR3 sequences, with 50% to 65% occurring only once. The source material was blood. The receptors were gathered from a man older than 75 in good health.

DNA of the CDR3: TGTGCCAGCAGCGGGGCCACGGTCGATGAGCAGTACTTC. This encodes CASSGATVDEQYF. The chain is built from TRBV5-5 and TRBJ2-7; a weak D match, TRBD1 (5 bases). Germline V gene sequence: CDR1 SGHKS, CDR2 YYEKEE (reference sequence). CDR3 length: 13 residues. Trimming took 4 bases from V and 7 from J, leaving 15 bases between them.

A note on this clonotype: Given a much more abundant clone one base away, this may be a read error. The chain couples TRBV20-1 to TRBJ2-1, with 12 positions matching TRBD2. Germline assignment: CDR1 DFQATT and CDR2 SNEGSKA (reference sequence). The CDR3 is 15 residues long. The DNA of the CDR3 is TGCAGTGCTCCCGGACTAGCGGGATCCTGCAATGAGCAGTTCTTC. This sequence encodes CSAPGLAGSCNEQFF.

This clonotype was observed a handful of times. CDR3 coding DNA: TGTGCCAGCAGTTTAGGAACAGGGGCCTCTGGGGCCAACGTCCTGACTTTC. Translation gives CASSLGTGASGANVLTF. The chain carries TRBV12-3 or TRBV12-4 and TRBJ2-6; 7 bases are shared with TRBD1. The CDR3 runs 17 residues. J gave up 0 bases and V 1 base, and 3 bases lay outside the gene matches.